This T cell receptor beta chain comes out of a study of a mutant IDH1 vaccine in newly diagnosed glioma. The overall study: Before enrollment, the patients had been treated with radiotherapy alone, temozolomide alone, or both together. Most of them had received both. Findings of the study overall: Vaccine-induced immune responses were detected in 85% to 95% of patients.

This sample's time point: week 5, during vaccination. Each dose of the vaccine consisted of 300 ug of mutant IDH1 20-mer peptide, with topical imiquimod. The donor cohort comprised cases of new WHO grade 3 or 4 IDH1-mutant, ATRX-lost astrocytoma. Deletions cut 3 bases from V and 4 bases from J, with 12 bases between. The germline CDR1 and CDR2 sequences are SEHNR and FQNEAQ (reference sequence). The length of the CDR3 is 14 residues. Comments on this clone: Its antigen remains unidentified.

Data came from immunoSEQ multiplex PCR; TCRdb stores just in-frame clones and leaves some out. The table has about 53,000 clones, roughly 80% seen once. This sample comprised PBMCs, obtained from a glioma patient whose treatment included an IDH1 peptide vaccine. The TCR sequence derives from a woman aged 18-30 years with glioma. Some clones in this sample may be carry-over from other donors' samples. V is TRBV7-9 and J is TRBJ1-2, with D unclear. In DNA form, the CDR3 reads TGTGCCAGCAGCTTGGAGCTCCCCGGCTATGGCTACACCTTC. This encodes CASSLELPGYGYTF.